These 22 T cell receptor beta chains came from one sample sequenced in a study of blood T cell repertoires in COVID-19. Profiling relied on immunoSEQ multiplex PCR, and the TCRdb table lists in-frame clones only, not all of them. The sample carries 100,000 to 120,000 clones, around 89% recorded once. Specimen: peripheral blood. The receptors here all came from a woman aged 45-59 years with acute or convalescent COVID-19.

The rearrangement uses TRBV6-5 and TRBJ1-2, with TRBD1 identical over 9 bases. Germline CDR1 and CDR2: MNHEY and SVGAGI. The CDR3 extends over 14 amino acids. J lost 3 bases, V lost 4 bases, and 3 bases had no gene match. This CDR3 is CASSFGQGHYGYTF. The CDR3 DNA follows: TGTGCCAGCAGTTTCGGACAGGGGCACTATGGCTACACCTTC.

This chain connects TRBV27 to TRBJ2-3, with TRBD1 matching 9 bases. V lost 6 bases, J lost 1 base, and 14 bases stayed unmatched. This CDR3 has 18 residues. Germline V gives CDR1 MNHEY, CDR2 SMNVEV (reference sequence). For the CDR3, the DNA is TGTGCCAGCAGACCCGGACAGGGGTTGTCCGGCGGCACAGATACGCAGTATTTT. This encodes CASRPGQGLSGGTDTQYF.

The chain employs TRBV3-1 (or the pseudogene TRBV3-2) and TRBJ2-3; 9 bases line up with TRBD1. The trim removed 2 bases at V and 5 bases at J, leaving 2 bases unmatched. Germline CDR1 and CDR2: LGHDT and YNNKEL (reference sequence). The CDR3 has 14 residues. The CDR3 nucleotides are TGTGCCAGCAGCCAACCGACAGGGGGAGATACGCAGTATTTT. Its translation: CASSQPTGGDTQYF.

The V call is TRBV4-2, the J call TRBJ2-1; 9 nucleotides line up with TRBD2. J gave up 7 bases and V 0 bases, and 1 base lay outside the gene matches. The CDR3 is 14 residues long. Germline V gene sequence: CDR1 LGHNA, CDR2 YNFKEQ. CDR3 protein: CASSQELAGNEQFF. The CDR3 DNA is TGTGCCAGCAGCCAAGAGCTAGCGGGGAATGAGCAGTTCTTC.

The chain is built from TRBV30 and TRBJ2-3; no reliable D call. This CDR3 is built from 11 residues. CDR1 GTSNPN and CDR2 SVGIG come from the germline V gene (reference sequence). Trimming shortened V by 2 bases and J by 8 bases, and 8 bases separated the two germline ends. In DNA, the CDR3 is TGTGCCTGGAGTCCCGAGGTTACGCAGTATTTT. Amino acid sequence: CAWSPEVTQYF.

The chain's CDR3 is CASSHTGGWGSGNTIYF. The CDR3 nucleotides read TGTGCCAGCAGCCATACAGGGGGCTGGGGCTCTGGAAACACCATATATTTT. The chain couples TRBV5-4 to TRBJ1-3; 9 bases map to TRBD1. Per germline, CDR1 SGHNT and CDR2 YYREEE (reference sequence). V was pared by 4 bases and J by 0 bases, with 8 bases of the junction left unmatched. This CDR3 has 17 amino acids.

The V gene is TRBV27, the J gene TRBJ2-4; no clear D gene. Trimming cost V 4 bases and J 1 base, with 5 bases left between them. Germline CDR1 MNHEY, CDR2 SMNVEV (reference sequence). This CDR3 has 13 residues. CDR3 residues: CASSSGAKNIQYF. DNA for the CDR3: TGTGCCAGCAGTTCCGGGGCCAAAAACATTCAGTACTTC.

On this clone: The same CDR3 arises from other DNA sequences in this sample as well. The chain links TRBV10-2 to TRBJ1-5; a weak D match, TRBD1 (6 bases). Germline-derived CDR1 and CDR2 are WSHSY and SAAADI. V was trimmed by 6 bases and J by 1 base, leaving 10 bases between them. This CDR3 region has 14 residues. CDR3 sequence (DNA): TGCGCCAGCAGGGAAGGGGGAAGCAATCAGCCCCAGCATTTT. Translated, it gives CASREGGSNQPQHF.

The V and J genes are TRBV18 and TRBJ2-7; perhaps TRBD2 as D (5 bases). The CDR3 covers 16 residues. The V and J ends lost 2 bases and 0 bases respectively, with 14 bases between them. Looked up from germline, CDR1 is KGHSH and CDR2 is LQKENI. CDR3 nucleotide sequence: TGTGCCAGCTCACCAAGGACTGCTAAGAGCTCCTACGAGCAGTACTTC. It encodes CASSPRTAKSSYEQYF.

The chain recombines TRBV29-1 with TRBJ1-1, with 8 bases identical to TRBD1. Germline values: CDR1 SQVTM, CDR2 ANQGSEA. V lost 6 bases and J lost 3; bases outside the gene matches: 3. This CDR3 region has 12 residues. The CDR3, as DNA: TGCAGCGTCCTGACAGGGGACACTGAAGCTTTCTTT. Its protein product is CSVLTGDTEAFF.

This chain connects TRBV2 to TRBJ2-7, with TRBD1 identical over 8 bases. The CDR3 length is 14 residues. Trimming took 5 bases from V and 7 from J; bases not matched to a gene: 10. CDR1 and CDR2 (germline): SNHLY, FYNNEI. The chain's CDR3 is CASSPTGGGGEQYF. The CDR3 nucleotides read TGTGCCAGCAGTCCTACAGGGGGAGGAGGAGAGCAGTACTTC.

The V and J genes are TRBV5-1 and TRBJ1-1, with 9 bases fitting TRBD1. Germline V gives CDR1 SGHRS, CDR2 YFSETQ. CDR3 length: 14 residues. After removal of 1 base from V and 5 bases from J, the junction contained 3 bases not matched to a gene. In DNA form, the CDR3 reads TGCGCCAGCAGCTTGACAGGGGGCCGGACTGAAGCTTTCTTT. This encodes CASSLTGGRTEAFF. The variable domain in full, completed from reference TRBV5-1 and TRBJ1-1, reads KAGVTQTPRYLIKTRGQQVTLSCSPISGHRSVSWYQQTPGQGLQFLFEYFSETQRNKGNFPGRFSGRQFSNSRSEMNVSTLELGDSALYLCASSLTGGRTEAFFGQGTRLTVV.

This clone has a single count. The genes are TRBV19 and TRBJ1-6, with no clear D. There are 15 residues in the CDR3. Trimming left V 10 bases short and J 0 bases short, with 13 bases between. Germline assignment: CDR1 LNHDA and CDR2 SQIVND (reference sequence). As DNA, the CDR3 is TGTGCCACGAGAAGGGAGGGCTCCTATAATTCACCCCTCCACTTT. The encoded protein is CATRREGSYNSPLHF. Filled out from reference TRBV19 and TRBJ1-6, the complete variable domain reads DGGITQSPKYLFRKEGQNVTLSCEQNLNHDAMYWYRQDPGQGLRLIYYSQIVNDFQKGDIAEGYSVSREKKESFPLTVTSAQKNPTAFYLCATRREGSYNSPLHFGNGTRLTVT.

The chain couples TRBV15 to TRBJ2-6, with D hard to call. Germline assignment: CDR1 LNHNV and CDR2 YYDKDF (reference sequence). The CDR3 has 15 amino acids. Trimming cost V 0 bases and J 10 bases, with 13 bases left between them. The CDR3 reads CATSRDSVARNVLTF. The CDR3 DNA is TGTGCCACCAGCAGAGATTCGGTGGCGAGGAACGTCCTGACTTTC.

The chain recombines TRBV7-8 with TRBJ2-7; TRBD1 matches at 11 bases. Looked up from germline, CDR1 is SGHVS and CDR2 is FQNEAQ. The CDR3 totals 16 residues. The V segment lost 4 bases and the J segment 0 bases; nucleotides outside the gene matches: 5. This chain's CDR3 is CASSSRTGGVSYEQYF. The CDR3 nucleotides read TGTGCCAGCAGCTCCAGGACAGGGGGCGTCTCCTACGAGCAGTACTTC.

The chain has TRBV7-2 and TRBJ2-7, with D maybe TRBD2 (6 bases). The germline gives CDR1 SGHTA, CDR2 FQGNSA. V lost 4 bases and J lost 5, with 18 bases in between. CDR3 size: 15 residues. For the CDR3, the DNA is TGTGCCAGCAGCTCTAGTGTGGGGGGTTTCAACGAGCAGTACTTC. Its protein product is CASSSSVGGFNEQYF.

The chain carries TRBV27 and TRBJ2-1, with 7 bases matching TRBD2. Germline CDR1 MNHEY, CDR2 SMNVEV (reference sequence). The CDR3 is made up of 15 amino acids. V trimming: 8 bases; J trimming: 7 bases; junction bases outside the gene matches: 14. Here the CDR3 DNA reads TGTGCCAGCCGCATGGGGGGGACTCTCAAAAATGAGCAGTTCTTC. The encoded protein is CASRMGGTLKNEQFF.

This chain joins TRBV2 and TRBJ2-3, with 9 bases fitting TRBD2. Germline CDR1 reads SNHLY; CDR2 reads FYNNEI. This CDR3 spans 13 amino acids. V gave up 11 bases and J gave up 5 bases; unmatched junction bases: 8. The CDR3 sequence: CAGLAGVGDTQYF. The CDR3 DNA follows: TGTGCCGGATTAGCGGGAGTGGGAGATACGCAGTATTTT.

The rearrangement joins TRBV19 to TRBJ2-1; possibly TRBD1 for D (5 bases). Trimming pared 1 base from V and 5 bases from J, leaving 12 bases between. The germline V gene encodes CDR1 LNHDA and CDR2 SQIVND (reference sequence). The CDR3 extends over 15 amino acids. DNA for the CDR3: TGTGCCAGTAGTATAGCTCTAAGGGGAAACAATGAGCAGTTCTTC. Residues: CASSIALRGNNEQFF.

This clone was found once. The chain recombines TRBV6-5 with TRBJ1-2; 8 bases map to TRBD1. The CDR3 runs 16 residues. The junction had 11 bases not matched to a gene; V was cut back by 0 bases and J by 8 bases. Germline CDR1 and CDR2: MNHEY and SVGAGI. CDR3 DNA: TGTGCCAGCAGTTACTCGGAATGGCAGGGGGCCCGGGGCTACACCTTC. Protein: CASSYSEWQGARGYTF.

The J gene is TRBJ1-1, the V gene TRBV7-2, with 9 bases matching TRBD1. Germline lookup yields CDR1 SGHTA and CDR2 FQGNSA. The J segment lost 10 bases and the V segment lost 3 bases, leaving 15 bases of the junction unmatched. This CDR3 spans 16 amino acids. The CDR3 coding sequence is TGTGCCAGCAGCTTCGACAGGGGGTCCGCAGGGATGGGAGCTTTCTTT. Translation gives CASSFDRGSAGMGAFF.

The DNA of the CDR3 is TGTGCCAGCAGTCTTGAGGGGAACACTGAAGCTTTCTTT. This sequence encodes CASSLEGNTEAFF. This rearrangement joins TRBV7-9 to TRBJ1-1; D is undetermined. Germline V gene data show CDR1 as SEHNR and CDR2 as FQNEAQ (reference sequence). This CDR3 spans 13 amino acids. Deletions cut 6 bases from V and 1 base from J, with 9 bases between.